The 29 T cell receptor beta chains below all came from one sample that was sequenced in a study of blood T cell repertoires in COVID-19. Produced via immunoSEQ multiplex PCR; TCRdb's table is partial and in-frame only. Altogether about 330,000 clones are present, more than 75% being singletons, with the ten largest covering roughly 4%. The sample consisted of peripheral blood. These receptor sequences come from a woman in her fifties or sixties with active or convalescent COVID-19.

V usage is TRBV10-3 and J usage is TRBJ1-5, with a weak D call TRBD1 (6 bases). Trimming left V 0 bases short and J 6 bases short, with 21 bases between. The CDR3 has 18 residues. In germline, CDR1 is ENHRY, CDR2 SYGVKD. CDR3 bases: TGTGCCATCAGTGAGTCGATACTAACAGGGCCCAAGGGTCAGCCCCAGCATTTT. Its translation: CAISESILTGPKGQPQHF.

This clone was detected only a few times. V gene TRBV28 combines with J gene TRBJ1-1; D may be TRBD1 (6 bases). Germline V gene data show CDR1 as MDHEN and CDR2 as SYDVKM. The CDR3 runs 15 residues. V was pared by 4 bases and J by 1 base, with 13 bases between. CDR3 loop: CASSYMTGQNTEAFF. CDR3 in DNA: TGTGCCAGCAGTTATATGACAGGCCAGAACACTGAAGCTTTCTTT.

The chain combines TRBV14 with TRBJ2-7; the match to TRBD2 covers 11 bases. Germline V gene sequence: CDR1 SGHDN, CDR2 FVKESK. CDR3 length: 16 amino acids. The trim removed 3 bases at V and 2 bases at J, leaving 6 bases unmatched. Written as DNA, the CDR3 is TGTGCCAGCAGCCAGCGGACTAGCGGGTTCACCTACGAGCAGTACTTC. It translates to CASSQRTSGFTYEQYF.

The CDR3 DNA reads as TGTGCCAGCAGCTTGCTGGCTGGGGCAGAAGCTTTCTTT. This encodes CASSLLAGAEAFF. V gene TRBV5-5 combines with J gene TRBJ1-1, with D possibly being TRBD1 (5 bases). CDR1 is SGHKS and CDR2 is YYEKEE in the germline V gene (reference sequence). CDR3 length: 13 amino acids. Trimming cost V 1 base and J 8 bases, with 12 bases left between them.

The chain has TRBV9 and TRBJ1-3; weak D call: TRBD1 (5 bases). The germline CDR1 and CDR2 sequences are SGDLS and YYNGEE. This CDR3 spans 15 amino acids. Trimming removed 0 bases from V and 4 bases from J, with 11 bases in between. Here the CDR3 reads CASSVGGHFGNTIYF. The CDR3, as DNA: TGTGCCAGCAGCGTAGGTGGACATTTCGGAAACACCATATATTTT.

This rearrangement joins TRBV6-5 to TRBJ2-7; D perhaps matches TRBD2 (5 bases). Between the trimmed V and J ends, which lost 0 bases and 0 bases, there was a span of 12 bases. The CDR3 has 16 residues. Germline-derived CDR1 and CDR2 are MNHEY and SVGAGI. The CDR3 DNA follows: TGTGCCAGCAGTTACTCGAGCAGGAGGAGCTCCTACGAGCAGTACTTC. Its translation is CASSYSSRRSSYEQYF.

CDR3 DNA: TGTGCCATACGGACAGAAGGGAAGGTCGGGGAGCTGTTTTTT. This translates into CAIRTEGKVGELFF. The J gene is TRBJ2-2, the V gene TRBV7-9; perhaps TRBD1 as D (6 bases). The V end was cut by 10 bases, the J end by 7 bases, with 19 bases between. This CDR3 has 14 residues. The V gene's germline CDR1 is SEHNR and CDR2 FQNEAQ (reference sequence).

This clone has only a few counts. V is TRBV24-1 and J is TRBJ2-1; D is unresolved. The CDR3 loop spans 15 amino acids. V dropped 1 base and J dropped 1 base, with 7 bases sitting between them. CDR1 and CDR2 from the germline V gene are KGHDR and SFDVKD. The CDR3 region is CATSDFFSSYNEQFF. The CDR3, as DNA: TGTGCCACCAGTGATTTCTTCAGTTCCTACAATGAGCAGTTCTTC.

J is TRBJ2-7 and V is TRBV3-1 (or the pseudogene TRBV3-2), with 9 positions matching TRBD1. The germline gives CDR1 LGHDT, CDR2 YNNKEL (reference sequence). The CDR3 has 16 residues. Unmatched junction bases numbered 7, after V lost 4 bases and J lost 0 bases. The CDR3 DNA sequence: TGTGCCAGCAGCCCAAGGACAGGGGTTCACTCCTACGAGCAGTACTTC. Amino acid sequence: CASSPRTGVHSYEQYF.

This clone was seen just once. The genes are TRBV24-1 and TRBJ2-1; TRBD1 is a possible D gene (6 bases). CDR3 length: 13 residues. Deletions cut 7 bases from V and 0 bases from J, with 6 bases between. Per the germline V gene, CDR1 is KGHDR and CDR2 is SFDVKD. The CDR3 loop is CATSRGSYNEQFF. For the CDR3, the DNA is TGTGCCACCAGCAGGGGCTCCTACAATGAGCAGTTCTTC.

This rearrangement joins TRBV19 to TRBJ1-1; TRBD1 is a possible D gene (6 bases). CDR1 and CDR2 (germline): LNHDA, SQIVND (reference sequence). The length of the CDR3 is 16 residues. With 3 bases removed from V and 2 bases from J, the gap between germline ends came to 16 bases. CDR3 in DNA: TGTGCCAGTAGTATTAGCTACAGGGAGGGAAACACTGAAGCTTTCTTT. Protein: CASSISYREGNTEAFF. Combining the CDR3 with reference TRBV19 and TRBJ1-1 gives the whole variable domain DGGITQSPKYLFRKEGQNVTLSCEQNLNHDAMYWYRQDPGQGLRLIYYSQIVNDFQKGDIAEGYSVSREKKESFPLTVTSAQKNPTAFYLCASSISYREGNTEAFFGQGTRLTVV.

The gene calls are TRBV7-2 and TRBJ1-5; D is unresolved. Trimming removed 3 bases from V and 3 bases from J, with 12 bases in between. The CDR3 totals 15 residues. CDR1 and CDR2 from the germline V gene are SGHTA and FQGNSA. The CDR3 sequence: CASSLGDTNNQPQHF. The CDR3 bases are TGTGCCAGCAGCTTGGGTGATACTAACAATCAGCCCCAGCATTTT.

The chain has TRBV7-3 and TRBJ2-3, with D possibly being TRBD1 (6 bases). V was shortened by 1 base and J by 4 bases, with 21 bases between the two germline ends. This CDR3 has 18 residues. Germline values: CDR1 SGHTA, CDR2 FQGTGA. Here the CDR3 reads CASSLKGSGTRAADTQYF. Written as DNA, the CDR3 is TGTGCCAGCAGCTTAAAAGGATCCGGGACAAGGGCGGCAGATACGCAGTATTTT.

This chain uses TRBV15 with TRBJ2-5, with TRBD2 identical over 7 bases. The CDR3 consists of 15 residues. Germline loops: CDR1 LNHNV, CDR2 YYDKDF (reference sequence). The J segment lost 5 bases and the V segment lost 1 base, leaving 7 bases of the junction unmatched. The CDR3 loop reads CATSRGRAGTETQYF. As DNA, the CDR3 is TGTGCCACCAGCAGAGGTCGAGCGGGAACGGAGACCCAGTACTTC.

The V gene is TRBV27, the J gene TRBJ2-5, with 11 bases lining up with TRBD2. With 6 bases clipped from V and 3 bases from J, the junction kept 0 bases outside the gene matches. The CDR3 is made up of 13 amino acids. CDR1 is MNHEY and CDR2 is SMNVEV in the germline V gene (reference sequence). The CDR3 DNA follows: TGTGCCAGCAGACTAGCGGGGGAAGAGACCCAGTACTTC. This sequence encodes CASRLAGEETQYF.

The chain employs TRBV4-1 and TRBJ1-5; D possibly corresponds to TRBD1 (6 bases). CDR3 length: 13 amino acids. Germline V gives CDR1 MGHRA, CDR2 YSYEKL. V was cut by 1 base and J by 6 bases, with 7 bases left in between. The CDR3 DNA is TGCGCCAGCAGCCAAGCAGGGGCTCAGCCCCAGCATTTT. Translation: CASSQAGAQPQHF.

This chain links TRBV12-1 with TRBJ1-2. TRBV12-1 counts as a pseudogene. CDR3 length: 17 amino acids. The CDR3 DNA reads TGTGCCAGCAGCCCGCAGGGAGGGGATGCGGGGAACGATGGCTACACCTTC. It yields the protein CASSPQGGDAGNDGYTF.

The gene calls are TRBV19 and TRBJ1-5; no firm D call. The CDR3 is 13 residues long. V was trimmed by 7 bases and J by 9 bases, leaving 16 bases between them. Germline assignment: CDR1 LNHDA and CDR2 SQIVND (reference sequence). This CDR3 reads CASKVGGPGPQHF. In DNA form, the CDR3 reads TGTGCCAGTAAGGTTGGAGGTCCGGGGCCCCAGCATTTT.

The chain uses TRBV6-2 or TRBV6-3 and TRBJ2-7, with a weak D call TRBD1 (6 bases). CDR1 is MNHEY and CDR2 is SVGEGT in the germline V gene. The CDR3 has 17 amino acids. V lost 0 bases, J lost 1 base, and 16 bases lay in between. The CDR3 loop reads CASSYSVFDRPSYEQYF. CDR3 in DNA: TGTGCCAGCAGTTACTCGGTTTTCGACAGGCCTTCCTACGAGCAGTACTTC.

The CDR3 DNA follows: TGTGCCAGCAGCGTAGGAGGGGGCGCGATAAGGGTCACTGAAGCTTTCTTT. Translating gives CASSVGGGAIRVTEAFF. This sequence joins TRBV9 and TRBJ1-1, with 7 positions matching TRBD1. Germline CDR1 and CDR2: SGDLS and YYNGEE. J lost 4 bases, V lost 0 bases, and 12 bases had no gene match. The CDR3 runs to 17 residues. Supplemented by reference TRBV9 and TRBJ1-1, the full variable domain reads DSGVTQTPKHLITATGQRVTLRCSPRSGDLSVYWYQQSLDQGLQFLIQYYNGEERAKGNILERFSAQQFPDLHSELNLSSLELGDSALYFCASSVGGGAIRVTEAFFGQGTRLTVV.

Written as DNA, the CDR3 is TGTGCCAGCAGCTTCGCAGGGGCAAACACTGAAGCTTTCTTT. This translates into CASSFAGANTEAFF. The genes are TRBV7-9 and TRBJ1-1; D might be TRBD1 (6 bases). V was trimmed by 3 bases and J by 2 bases, leaving 10 bases between them. Germline CDR1 is SEHNR and CDR2 is FQNEAQ (reference sequence). The CDR3 runs 14 residues.

V and J are TRBV7-2 and TRBJ2-3, with TRBD1 matching over 7 bases. This CDR3 has 15 amino acids. The germline gives CDR1 SGHTA, CDR2 FQGNSA. The V and J ends lost 6 bases and 2 bases, in that order; junction bases with no gene match: 8. The CDR3 is CASRLGQSNTDTQYF. For the CDR3, the DNA is TGTGCCAGCAGACTGGGACAGTCCAACACAGATACGCAGTATTTT.

The chain has TRBV3-1 (or the pseudogene TRBV3-2) and TRBJ2-5, with D perhaps TRBD1 (5 bases). Trimming shortened V by 1 base and J by 4 bases, and 13 bases separated the two germline ends. This CDR3 contains 15 residues. CDR1 is LGHDT and CDR2 is YNNKEL in the germline V gene (reference sequence). CDR3 in DNA: TGTGCCAGCAGCCAAGTCCGGCAGGGCGGAGAGACCCAGTACTTC. Amino acid sequence: CASSQVRQGGETQYF.

The chain's CDR3 is CASSQGTNSDTQYF. The CDR3 DNA sequence: TGTGCCAGCAGCCAAGGGACAAACTCAGATACGCAGTATTTT. The genes are TRBV4-2 and TRBJ2-3, with a possible D match to TRBD1 (5 bases). This CDR3 has 14 amino acids. Between the trimmed V and J ends, which lost 1 base and 4 bases, there was a span of 9 bases. Germline values: CDR1 LGHNA, CDR2 YNFKEQ.

The rearrangement joins TRBV5-4 to TRBJ2-5; 9 bases map to TRBD1. The V segment lost 0 bases and the J segment 4 bases; nucleotides outside the gene matches: 4. The CDR3 is made up of 15 amino acids. Germline V gene lookup returns CDR1 SGHNT and CDR2 YYREEE (reference sequence). CDR3 amino acids: CASSLGGQGRETQYF. The CDR3 DNA follows: TGTGCCAGCAGCTTGGGGGGACAGGGAAGAGAGACCCAGTACTTC.

V and J are TRBV15 and TRBJ1-1; 9 positions match TRBD1. The CDR3 length is 18 residues. Germline V gene lookup returns CDR1 LNHNV and CDR2 YYDKDF (reference sequence). Trimming took 1 base from V and 1 from J; bases not matched to a gene: 10. CDR3 in DNA: TGTGCCACCAGCAGAGCTGTTAGGACAGGGGTCCCGAACACTGAAGCTTTCTTT. Its translation is CATSRAVRTGVPNTEAFF.

The chain employs TRBV29-1 and TRBJ2-7; 9 nucleotides match TRBD1. Germline V gene data show CDR1 as SQVTM and CDR2 as ANQGSEA. V dropped 3 bases and J dropped 3; count of bases not matched to a gene: 6. The CDR3 consists of 14 residues. In nucleotides, the CDR3 is TGCAGCGTTGACCCCGGGACAGGGAACTACGAGCAGTACTTC. Its protein product is CSVDPGTGNYEQYF.

The CDR3 sequence is CAWSAHQGPNEKLFF. The CDR3 nucleotides read TGTGCCTGGAGTGCCCATCAGGGCCCTAATGAAAAACTGTTTTTT. The chain couples TRBV30 to TRBJ1-4, with D possibly being TRBD1 (5 bases). The germline CDR1 and CDR2 sequences are GTSNPN and SVGIG (reference sequence). The CDR3 totals 15 residues. Between the trimmed V and J ends, which lost 1 base and 3 bases, there was a span of 12 bases.

The V and J genes are TRBV19 and TRBJ2-7, with 8 bases that match TRBD2. V lost 3 bases and J lost 2; bases outside the gene matches: 3. The CDR3 is 14 residues long. CDR1 and CDR2 from the germline V gene are LNHDA and SQIVND (reference sequence). The CDR3 spells CASSIEGLAYEQYF. In nucleotides, the CDR3 is TGTGCCAGTAGTATTGAGGGACTAGCCTACGAGCAGTACTTC.